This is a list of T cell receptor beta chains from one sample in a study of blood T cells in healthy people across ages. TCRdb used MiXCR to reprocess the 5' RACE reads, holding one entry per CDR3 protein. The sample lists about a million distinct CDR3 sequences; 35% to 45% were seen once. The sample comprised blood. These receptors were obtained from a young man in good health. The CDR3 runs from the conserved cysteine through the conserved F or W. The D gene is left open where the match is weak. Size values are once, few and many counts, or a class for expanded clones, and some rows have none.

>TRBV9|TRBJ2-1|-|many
TGTGCCAGCGGGGGAGGTGAGCAGTTCTTC
CASGGGEQFF
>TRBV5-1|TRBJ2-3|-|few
TGCGCCAGCAGCTTCTATCTAGGACGAACGACTGGGGATACGCAGTATTTT
CASSFYLGRTTGDTQYF
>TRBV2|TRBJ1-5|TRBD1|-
TGTGCCACAGGGGAACGGTCTGGGACAGATCAGCCCCAGCATTTT
CATGERSGTDQPQHF
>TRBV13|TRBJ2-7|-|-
TGTGCCAGCAGCGGGACCGCAGCTAGATACGAGCAGTACTTC
CASSGTAARYEQYF
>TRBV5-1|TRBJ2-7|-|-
TGCGCCAGCAACTATCTACAGAGCTCCGACGAGCAGTACTTC
CASNYLQSSDEQYF
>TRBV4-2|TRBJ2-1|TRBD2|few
TGTGCCAGCAGCCAAGAGGACTCTAGCGGGGTCAGCTCCTACAATGAGCAGTTCTTC
CASSQEDSSGVSSYNEQFF
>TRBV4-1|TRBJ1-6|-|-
TGCGCCAGCAGCCAAGATCAACCGGGGGCAAGAAATTCACCCCTCCACTTT
CASSQDQPGARNSPLHF
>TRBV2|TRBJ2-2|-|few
TGTGCCAATTATAGGGTGCCGAACACCGGGGAGCTGTTTTTT
CANYRVPNTGELFF
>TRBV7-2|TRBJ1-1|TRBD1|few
TGTGCCAGCAGCCGACAGGGTGTTACTGAAGCTTTCTTT
CASSRQGVTEAFF
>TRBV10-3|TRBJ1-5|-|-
TGTGCCATCAGCAACACCGGAAGGGTGGAGGCTCAGCCCCAGCATTTT
CAISNTGRVEAQPQHF
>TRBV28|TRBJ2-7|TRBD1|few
TGTGCCAGCAGTTCCGACAGGGCCTCCTACGAGCAGTACTTC
CASSSDRASYEQYF
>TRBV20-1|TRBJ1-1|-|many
TGCAGTGCTGTCTGGACCGATAGGGGTGGCACTGAAGCTTTCTTT
CSAVWTDRGGTEAFF
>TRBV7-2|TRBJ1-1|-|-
TGTGCCAGCAGCGGGATCAATCAGGGTTCTAGGGAAGCTTTCTTT
CASSGINQGSREAFF
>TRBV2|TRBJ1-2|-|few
TGTGCCAGCAGTGAATGGGCAGGCTCCCAAGGGGGCTACACCTTC
CASSEWAGSQGGYTF
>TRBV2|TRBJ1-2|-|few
TGTGCCCGCGCAGGGATTAGGTCTAACTATGGCTACACCTTC
CARAGIRSNYGYTF
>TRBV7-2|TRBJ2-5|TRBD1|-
TGTGCCAGCAGCCTGGGACAGATAAACAATGAGCAGTACTTC
CASSLGQINNEQYF
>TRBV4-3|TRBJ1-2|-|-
TGCGCCAGCAGCCAAGAGCCGGCAGGATCGAGGGGCTACACCTTC
CASSQEPAGSRGYTF
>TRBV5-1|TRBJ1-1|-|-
TGCGCCAGCAGCTTGATGGACTACAGAGGACAAGCTTTCTTT
CASSLMDYRGQAFF
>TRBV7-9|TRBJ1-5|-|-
TGTGCCAGCAGCCGATCCCGGGTCCCGGACAGCAATCAGCCCCAGCATTTT
CASSRSRVPDSNQPQHF